This T cell receptor beta chain was captured in a study of control samples from healthy donors and cancer patients. Germline CDR1 is MDHEN and CDR2 is SYDVKM. CDR3 length: 14 residues. The V gene lost 3 bases and the J gene lost 8 bases, with 13 bases spanning the gap. This clone has a handful of counts. This table comes from immunoSEQ multiplex PCR, and its TCRdb copy is limited to in-frame clones, with some not included. Of 100,000 to 150,000 clones in the sample, around 93% were seen once. The material sequenced was blood. The sequence was collected from a woman between 45 and 65 years old in good health. This chain uses TRBV28 with TRBJ1-4; D is perhaps TRBD1 (5 bases). CDR3 DNA sequence: TGTGCCAGCAGTTTTGAGGGGAGAGGCGAAAAACTGTTTTTT. It translates to CASSFEGRGEKLFF.